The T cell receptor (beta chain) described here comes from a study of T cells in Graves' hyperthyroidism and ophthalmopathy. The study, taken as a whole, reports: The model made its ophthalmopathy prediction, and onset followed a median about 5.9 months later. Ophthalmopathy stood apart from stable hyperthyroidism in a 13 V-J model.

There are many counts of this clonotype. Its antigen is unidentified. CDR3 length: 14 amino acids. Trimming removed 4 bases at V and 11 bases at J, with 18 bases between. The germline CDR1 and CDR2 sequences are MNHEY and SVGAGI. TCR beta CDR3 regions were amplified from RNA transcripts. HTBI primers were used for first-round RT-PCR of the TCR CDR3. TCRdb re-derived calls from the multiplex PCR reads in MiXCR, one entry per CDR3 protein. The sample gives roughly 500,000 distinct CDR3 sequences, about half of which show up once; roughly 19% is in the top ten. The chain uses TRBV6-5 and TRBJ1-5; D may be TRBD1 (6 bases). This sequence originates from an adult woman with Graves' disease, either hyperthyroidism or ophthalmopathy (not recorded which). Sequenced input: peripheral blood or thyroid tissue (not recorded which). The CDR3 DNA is TGTGCCAGCAGTTTGAGGGGGGGAGACACGACCCAGCATTTT. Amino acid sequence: CASSLRGGDTTQHF.